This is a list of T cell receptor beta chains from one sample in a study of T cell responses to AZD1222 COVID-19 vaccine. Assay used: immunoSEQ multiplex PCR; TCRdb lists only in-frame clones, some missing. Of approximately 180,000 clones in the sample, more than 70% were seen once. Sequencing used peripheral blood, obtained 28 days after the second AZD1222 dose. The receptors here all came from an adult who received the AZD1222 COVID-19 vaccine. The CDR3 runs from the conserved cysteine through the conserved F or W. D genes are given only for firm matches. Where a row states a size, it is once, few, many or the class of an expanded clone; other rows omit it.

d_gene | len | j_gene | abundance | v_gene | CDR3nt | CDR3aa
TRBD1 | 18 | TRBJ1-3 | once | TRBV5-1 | TGCGCCAGCAGCCCCACCGGGACAGGGGTCCACTCTGGAAACACCATATATTTT | CASSPTGTGVHSGNTIYF
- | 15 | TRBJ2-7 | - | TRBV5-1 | TGCGCCAGCAGCTTATTGCCCATGGGGGGCCACGAGCAGTACTTC | CASSLLPMGGHEQYF
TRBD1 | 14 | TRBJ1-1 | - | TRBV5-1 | TGCGCCAGCAGCCCCGGGACAGCCTACACTGAAGCTTTCTTT | CASSPGTAYTEAFF
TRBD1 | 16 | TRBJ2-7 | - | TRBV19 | TGTGCCAGTAGTATCCTCCCCGGGACAGGGATCTACGAGCAGTACTTC | CASSILPGTGIYEQYF
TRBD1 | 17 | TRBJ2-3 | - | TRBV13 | TGTGCCAGCAGCTTAGGAGCCACAGGGGGAAGGACAGATACGCAGTATTTT | CASSLGATGGRTDTQYF
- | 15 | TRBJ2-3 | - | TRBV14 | TGTGCCAGCTCTAAGGGCGGGTTAAGCACAGATACGCAGTATTTT | CASSKGGLSTDTQYF
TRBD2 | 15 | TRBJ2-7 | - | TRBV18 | TGTGCCAGCTCACGCAAGACTAGCGGGAGCTTCGAGCAGTACTTC | CASSRKTSGSFEQYF
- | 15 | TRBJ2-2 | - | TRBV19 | TGTGCCAGCACTCGGACGGACGCGAGCACCGGGGAGCTGTTTTTT | CASTRTDASTGELFF
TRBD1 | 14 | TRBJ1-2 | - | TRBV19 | TGTGCCAGTAGTATTGGCCAGGGGGCACTCGGCTACACCTTC | CASSIGQGALGYTF
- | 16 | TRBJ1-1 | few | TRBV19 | TGTGCCAGTAGTAGCGGGGCCGGAGGGGTCGGCACTGAAGCTTTCTTT | CASSSGAGGVGTEAFF
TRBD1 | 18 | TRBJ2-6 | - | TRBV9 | TGTGCCAGCAGCGTAACAGGGGGCGCTTTGTCTGGGGCCAACGTCCTGACTTTC | CASSVTGGALSGANVLTF
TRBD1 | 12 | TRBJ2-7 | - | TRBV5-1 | TGCGCCAGCAAAGGGACAGACTACGAGCAGTACTTC | CASKGTDYEQYF
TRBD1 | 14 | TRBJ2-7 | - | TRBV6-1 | TGTGCCAGCACCTTCGGACAGGGCAATTACGAGCAGTACTTC | CASTFGQGNYEQYF
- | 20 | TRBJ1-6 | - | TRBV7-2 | TGTGCCAGCAGCTTAGCAAGACTTGACGGAAGGAGCTCCTATAATTCACCCCTCCACTTT | CASSLARLDGRSSYNSPLHF
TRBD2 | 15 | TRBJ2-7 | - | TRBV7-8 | TGTGCCAGCAGCCCCGTGGGGGGGGACTCCTACGAGCAGTACTTC | CASSPVGGDSYEQYF
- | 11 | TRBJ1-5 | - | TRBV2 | TGTGCCAGCAGTGTGGATCAGCCCCAGCATTTT | CASSVDQPQHF
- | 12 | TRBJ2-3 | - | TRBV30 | TGTGCCTGGAGTCTTGACCGGCGGACGCAGTATTTT | CAWSLDRRTQYF
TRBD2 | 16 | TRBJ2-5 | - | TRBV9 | TGTGCCAGCAGCGTAGGGGCACTAGCGGTCGCGGAGACCCAGTACTTC | CASSVGALAVAETQYF
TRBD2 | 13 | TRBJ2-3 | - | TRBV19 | TGTGCCACCATAGCGGGAGAAACAGATACGCAGTATTTT | CATIAGETDTQYF
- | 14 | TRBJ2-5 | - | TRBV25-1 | TGTGCCAGCAGTGATGCGAGGGGGGGAGAGACCCAGTACTTC | CASSDARGGETQYF
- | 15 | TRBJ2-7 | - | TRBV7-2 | TGTGCCAGCAGCTTAGTTCAAGGAGTCGCCTACGAGCAGTACTTC | CASSLVQGVAYEQYF
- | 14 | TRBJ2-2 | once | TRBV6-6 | TGTGCCAGCACCGAACTAGCTACCACCGGGGAGCTGTTTTTT | CASTELATTGELFF
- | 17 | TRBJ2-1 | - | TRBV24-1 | TGTGCCACCAGTGTTAACTTCGGACATGTCCCGGGGAATGAGCAGTTCTTC | CATSVNFGHVPGNEQFF
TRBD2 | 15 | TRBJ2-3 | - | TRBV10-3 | TGTGCCACCCTCCCTCTAGCGGGAGGAGCAGATACGCAGTATTTT | CATLPLAGGADTQYF
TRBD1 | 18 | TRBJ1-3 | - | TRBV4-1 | TGCGCCAGCAGCCAAGTCGCCGGGACAGGGGGTTCTGGAAACACCATATATTTT | CASSQVAGTGGSGNTIYF
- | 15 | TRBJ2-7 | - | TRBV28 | TGTGCCAGCAGCTATGGGGGGGCCCTTGGTAACGAGCAGTACTTC | CASSYGGALGNEQYF
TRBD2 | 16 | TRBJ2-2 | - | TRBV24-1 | TGTGCCACGGGGACTAGCGGGAGGACAAACACCGGGGAGCTGTTTTTT | CATGTSGRTNTGELFF
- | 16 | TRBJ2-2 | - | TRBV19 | TGTGCCAGTAGTATCGGGCAGGGCGGTCGGACCGGGGAGCTGTTTTTT | CASSIGQGGRTGELFF
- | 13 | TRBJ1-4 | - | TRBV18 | TGTGCCAGCTCACCGACGTTGGATGAAAAACTGTTTTTT | CASSPTLDEKLFF
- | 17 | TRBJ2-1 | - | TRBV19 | TGTGCCAGTAGTATAATATCTGGCGGACCGAAAAAGGGTGAGCAGTTCTTC | CASSIISGGPKKGEQFF
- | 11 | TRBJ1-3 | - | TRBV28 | TGTGCCAGCACCTCTGGAAACACCATATATTTT | CASTSGNTIYF
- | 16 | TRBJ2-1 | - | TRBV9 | TGTGCCAGCGGCAGAACTAGGTTAGGCTCCTACAATGAGCAGTTCTTC | CASGRTRLGSYNEQFF
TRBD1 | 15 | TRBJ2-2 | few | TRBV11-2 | TGTGCCAGCAGCAAGGGGGCAGGGGGCCACGGGGAGCTGTTTTTT | CASSKGAGGHGELFF
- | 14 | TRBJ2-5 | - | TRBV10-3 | TGTGCCATCAGTGAGTCGAAAGGCCAAGAGACCCAGTACTTC | CAISESKGQETQYF
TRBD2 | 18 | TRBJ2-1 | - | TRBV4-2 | TGTGCCAGCAGCCTCCCCCCGGGACTAGCGGGGGAATACAATGAGCAGTTCTTC | CASSLPPGLAGEYNEQFF
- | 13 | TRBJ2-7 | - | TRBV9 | TGTGCCAGCAGCGTAAGTGGGGGGAGCGAGCAGTACTTC | CASSVSGGSEQYF
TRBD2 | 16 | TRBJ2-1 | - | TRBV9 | TGTGCCAGCAGCGGTACCGGGACTAGCGGTTATTTGGAGCAGTTCTTC | CASSGTGTSGYLEQFF
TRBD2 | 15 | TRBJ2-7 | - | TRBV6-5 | TGTGCCAGCTTTCCCCCTAGGACTAGCGGCTACGAGCAGTACTTC | CASFPPRTSGYEQYF
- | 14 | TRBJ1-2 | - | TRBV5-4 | TGTGCCAGCACCCATGGGGGGGGAGACTATGGCTACACCTTC | CASTHGGGDYGYTF
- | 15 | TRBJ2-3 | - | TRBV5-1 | TGCGCCAGCAGCTCACTAGCTTCTAGCACAGATACGCAGTATTTT | CASSSLASSTDTQYF
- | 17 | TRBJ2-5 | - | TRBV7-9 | TGTGCCAGCGGTTCGGTTAGGAAGGGGGGTTCGGAGGAGACCCAGTACTTC | CASGSVRKGGSEETQYF
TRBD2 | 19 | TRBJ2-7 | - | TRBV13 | TGTGCCAGCAGCCCCTCGAGACGGACTAGCGGGAGGGGGTCCTACGAGCAGTACTTC | CASSPSRRTSGRGSYEQYF